Each of the 5 T cell receptor beta chains below was sequenced from the same sample in a study of OX40 agonist ivuxolimab in advanced cancers. Sequencing used immunoSEQ multiplex PCR; TCRdb keeps in-frame clones, though not all of them. In the table there are 35,000 to 40,000 clones, around 80% of which are singletons. The source was CD4+ or CD8+ T cells sorted from blood, collected in a trial of the OX40 agonist ivuxolimab. Receptors originate from an adult with an advanced solid tumor such as melanoma, head and neck, liver or kidney cancer.

The chain links TRBV4-2 to TRBJ2-1; TRBD2 matches 13 bases. V was pared by 5 bases and J by 4 bases, with 5 bases of the junction left unmatched. Germline loops: CDR1 LGHNA, CDR2 YNFKEQ. The CDR3 has 16 residues. DNA of the CDR3: TGTGCCAGCAGCTCCCAACTAGCGGGAGGGTACAATGAGCAGTTCTTC. Translation gives CASSSQLAGGYNEQFF.

This clone was seen only a few times. This sequence joins TRBV6-6 and TRBJ1-6; weak D call: TRBD1 (6 bases). The V end was cut by 2 bases, the J end by 7 bases, with 12 bases between. The CDR3 spans 15 residues. The germline V gene encodes CDR1 MNHNY and CDR2 SVGAGI (reference sequence). The CDR3 DNA sequence: TGTGCCAGCAGTTACCAGGGGTCTTTCAATTCACCCCTCCACTTT. Translation gives CASSYQGSFNSPLHF.

The chain links TRBV19 to TRBJ2-5, with 8 bases that match TRBD2. Trimming at V came to 5 bases and at J to 5 bases, leaving 16 bases not matched to a gene. CDR1 and CDR2 from the germline V gene are LNHDA and SQIVND (reference sequence). This CDR3 contains 17 residues. Written as DNA, the CDR3 is TGTGCCAGTAGTCTACCTTTCGCGGGGGGAGGTCTTGAGACCCAGTACTTC. It is translated as CASSLPFAGGGLETQYF.

The chain recombines TRBV10-1 with TRBJ2-3; D not resolved. From germline, CDR1 is WNHNN and CDR2 SYGVQD (reference sequence). Trimming stripped 2 bases from V and 2 bases from J, with 11 bases between. CDR3 size: 15 residues. CDR3: CASSEGPHSTDTQYF. The CDR3 DNA follows: TGCGCCAGCAGTGAGGGCCCACATTCCACAGATACGCAGTATTTT.

This chain uses TRBV18 with TRBJ1-4; D remains ambiguous. The CDR3 is made up of 16 amino acids. V lost 3 bases to trimming and J lost 8 bases, with 19 bases between them. Looked up from germline, CDR1 is KGHSH and CDR2 is LQKENI. CDR3 coding DNA: TGTGCCAGCTCACCCTCTATAGGCAGCGCGGGGGAAAAACTGTTTTTT. Translating gives CASSPSIGSAGEKLFF.